This T cell receptor beta chain is drawn from a study of CD8 T cells in Susac syndrome. Random hexamers primed reverse transcription of about 0.5 to 1 ug RNA. Amplification of TCR beta CDR3 was carried out by immunoSEQ multiplex PCR, which covered 54 Vbeta and 13 Jbeta segments. From the immunoSEQ multiplex PCR reads, TCRdb called clonotypes with MiXCR, one entry per CDR3 protein. The data contain some 150,000 distinct CDR3 sequences, just under 97% of them singletons. TCR beta sequences were obtained from blood CD8+ and CD4+ T cells. Those who served as multiple sclerosis controls were treatment-naive patients with stable or active relapsing-remitting disease. The CD8+ and CD4+ T cells were negatively isolated, with the TEMRA cells enriched by FACS. Germline trimming cut 0 bases from V and 3 bases from J; bases unmatched to any gene: 5. The CDR3 is 15 amino acids. Looked up from germline, CDR1 is GTSNPN and CDR2 is SVGIG (reference sequence).

The rearrangement joins TRBV30 to TRBJ1-2; 9 nucleotides agree with TRBD1. This receptor was obtained from a human donor with multiple sclerosis. Sequencing was performed on CD8+ T cells from PBMCs. CDR3 loop: CAWSVGTGLDYGYTF. The CDR3 nucleotides are TGTGCCTGGAGTGTTGGGACAGGGCTGGACTATGGCTACACCTTC.